This T cell receptor (beta chain) was captured in a study of shared clonotypes between healthy human individuals (dated by TCRdb to the early 2020s). The study in broad terms: The cohort included a few men and a couple of women between 18 and 49 years of age. For each donor, three plates each were used for CD4 naive and CD4 memory, two plates were used for CD8 naive, and one plate was used for CD8 memory. To estimate repertoire size and how much clonotype sharing occurs between individuals, the study deeply sequenced the blood TCR repertoires of about five healthy adults. Different laboratories and diverse techniques were used to prepare libraries and sequence TCR repertoires, to increase sequencing depth and limit assay-specific biases. Per donor, leukapheresis produced somewhere between about 0.94 and 9 billion PBMCs. Study-wide conclusions, independent of this receptor: About 5% of naive CD4, 3% to 4% of naive CD8, about 2.1% of memory CD4, and 0.35% to 0.4% of memory CD8 clonotypes were shared across several donors. Only blood was sampled, and tissue TCR repertoires likely differ from those in blood. The genetic and exposure-history diversity represented was limited by the small number of donors. Clonotypes shared by all four sorted-subset donors showed higher generation probabilities than non-shared clonotypes. Naive subsets generally had larger estimated clonotype richness than memory subsets. Pairwise subsampling led to the expectation that sequencing depth would affect the degree of clonotype sharing among donors. Even with the large sequencing depth, rarefaction of the sorted-subset datasets indicated that sequencing was incomplete.

Trimming leaves V shorter by 2 bases and J shorter by 2 bases, with the junction holding 7 bases beyond the gene matches. Spanning cysteine to phenylalanine, the CDR3 consists of 16 amino acids. This entry keeps only the CDR3 DNA: 48 bases, framed from base 1. The CDR1 and CDR2 encoded by the germline V gene are LGHNA and YSLEER. The donors were healthy, HIV-negative adults who had no recently reported acute infections or vaccinations. All donors were Caucasian adults living in Nashville, Tennessee, USA. CD4+ T cells were enriched by magnetic negative selection; naive cells were then positively selected on CD45RA, and the negative fraction formed the memory subset. After blood collection by leukapheresis, PBMCs were isolated using Ficoll-Histopaque density gradient centrifugation and then cryopreserved in the vapor phase of liquid nitrogen. Analytical flow cytometry was used to check the purity and quantity of every magnetically sorted T cell population. Genomic DNA was isolated from every sorted fraction and measured by UV absorbance on a Nanodrop 2000c.

This clone has only one observation. What this receptor recognizes is not known. It has no much larger one-base neighbor in the sample; base qualities were not kept. TCR CDR3 regions were amplified from genomic DNA by multiplex PCR using the deep immunoSEQ assay. For each cell subset, the extracted genomic DNA was distributed evenly across all wells of several immunoSEQ 96-well plates, and each plate served as one replicate. For sorted subsets, each replicate PCR was loaded with approximately 200 ng genomic DNA, equivalent to 25,000 to 35,000 T cell genomes. Purified libraries were quantified with a Qubit 3.0 fluorometer, sized on a Bioanalyzer 2100, and re-quantified with the KAPA Library Quantification kit. A separate single-read 150-cycle Illumina NextSeq 550 flow cell was used to sequence each immunoSEQ 96-well plate. Concerning the study's data processing: Because only junctional sequences without quality scores were contained in the immunoSEQ output, filtering matching that applied to full-length reads could not be performed. To assign V/J genes and CDR3, sequences were annotated using PyIR, a Python wrapper for IgBLAST v1.9, with IMGT germline references. Any read was removed if the V/J assignment was weak (E-value above 1e-6), the CDR3 was missing, or the read contained stop codons, out-of-frame junctions, or ambiguous translated residues. V3J clonotypes were defined as sequences sharing an identical inferred V gene, J gene, and CDR3 amino acid sequence. Percentage overlap between repertoires was calculated by dividing the number of shared unique clonotypes by the size of the smaller repertoire. Three approaches were used to assess repertoire richness: RTK rarefaction, the Chao1 estimator, and Recon v2.1 estimates of unobserved clonotypes. For all TCRbeta clonotypes obtained by the gDNA method from a few donors, generation probabilities were computed with OLGA. What TCRdb holds here is the immuneACCESS table cut down to in-frame rearrangements. Part of the clones is not present; checked against another copy, under half of the missing clones reflect an unresolved V gene, and the others are unexplained. V and J calls and clone size follow that table, whereas D and trimming were derived from the DNA. The sample table contains about 2.3 million clones; only one count was recorded for approximately 95% of them. The ten largest clones represent roughly 0.36% of the sample.

The sequence was collected from a young man in good health. Some clones in this sample may be carry-over from other donors' samples. The V gene is TRBV4-3 and the J gene is TRBJ2-7, and 9 junction bases match TRBD1. The sample consisted of naive CD4+ T cells from PBMCs. Per the publication, the cell subset or site label means: CD45RA+ positively selected. The DNA is TGCGCCAGCAGCCAAACGCCTGGACAGGGGACCTACGAGCAGTACTTC. It is translated as CASSQTPGQGTYEQYF.